This T cell receptor (beta chain) was captured in a study of blood T cell repertoires in COVID-19. This clone was observed a handful of times. Original methodology: Amplification with reference gene primers provided the estimates of nucleated cell counts. Sequencing used immunoSEQ multiplex PCR; TCRdb keeps in-frame clones, though not all of them. V and J calls plus clone size are reproduced from that table; the DNA served to infer D and trimming. The sample records around 160,000 clones, roughly 90% being singletons. This CDR3 region has 14 residues. Germline V CDR1 and CDR2: MDHEN, SYDVKM. With 6 bases clipped from V and 2 bases from J, the junction kept 4 bases outside the gene matches.

The TCR sequence derives from a human donor in a cohort sampled during active COVID-19. Sequencing was done on a sample of peripheral blood. The chain links TRBV28 to TRBJ2-7, with 10 bases matching TRBD2. CDR3 in amino acids: CASSQRGGAYEQYF. The CDR3, as DNA: TGTGCCAGCAGCCAGCGGGGGGGGGCCTACGAGCAGTACTTC.